The T cell receptor beta chain under discussion was sequenced for a study of shared clonotypes between healthy human individuals. On the study more broadly: Each donor's CD8 memory used one plate, CD8 naive two, each CD4 subset three.

The study's findings and limits: Since donors were few, the genetic and exposure-history diversity represented was limited. Among several donors, about 5% of naive CD4 clonotypes were found in common.

Germline V gene data show CDR1 as MNHEY and CDR2 as SVGAGI. The trim removed 2 bases at V and 4 bases at J, leaving 1 base unmatched. The CDR3 covers 15 residues. All the donors were Caucasian adults who lived in Nashville, Tennessee. Sequencing was performed with immunoSEQ multiplex PCR; in TCRdb, only in-frame clones are kept and a portion is missing. The data hold some 2.1 million clones, with roughly 95% observed a single time. About this clone itself: Its antigen is unknown.

The rearrangement uses TRBV6-5 and TRBJ2-5; TRBD2 agrees at 13 bases. Sequencing was carried out using naive CD4+ T cells sorted from blood. Subset noted: CD45RA+ positively selected. The sequence was obtained from a young man in good health. The CDR3 nucleotides are TGTGCCAGCAGTTACGGACTAGCGGGAGTAGAGACCCAGTACTTC. It encodes CASSYGLAGVETQYF.